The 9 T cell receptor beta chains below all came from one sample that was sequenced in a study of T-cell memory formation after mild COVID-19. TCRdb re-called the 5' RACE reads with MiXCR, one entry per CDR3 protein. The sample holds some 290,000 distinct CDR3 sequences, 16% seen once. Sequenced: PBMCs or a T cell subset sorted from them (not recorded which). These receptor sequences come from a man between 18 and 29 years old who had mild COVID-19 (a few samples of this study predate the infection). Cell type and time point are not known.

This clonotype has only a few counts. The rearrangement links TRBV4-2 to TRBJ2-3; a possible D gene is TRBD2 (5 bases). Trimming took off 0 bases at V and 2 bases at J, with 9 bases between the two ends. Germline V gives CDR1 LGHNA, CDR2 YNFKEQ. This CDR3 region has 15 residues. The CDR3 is CASSQDFLATDTQYF. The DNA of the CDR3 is TGTGCCAGCAGCCAAGATTTTCTAGCCACAGATACGCAGTATTTT.

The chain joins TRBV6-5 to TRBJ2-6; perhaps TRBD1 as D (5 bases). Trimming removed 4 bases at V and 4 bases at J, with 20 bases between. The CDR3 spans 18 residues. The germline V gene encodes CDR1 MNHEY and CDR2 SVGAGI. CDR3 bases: TGTGCCAGCAGTTCCCGGATGGGGCCTCTTGCGGGGGCCAACGTCCTGACTTTC. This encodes CASSSRMGPLAGANVLTF.

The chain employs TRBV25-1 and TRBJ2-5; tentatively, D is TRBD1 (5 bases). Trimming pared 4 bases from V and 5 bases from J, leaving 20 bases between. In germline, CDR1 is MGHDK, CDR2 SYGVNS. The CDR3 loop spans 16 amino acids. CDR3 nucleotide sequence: TGTGCCAGCAGTGCAGAATCCCCCAGGGTAGTCGAGACCCAGTACTTC. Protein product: CASSAESPRVVETQYF.

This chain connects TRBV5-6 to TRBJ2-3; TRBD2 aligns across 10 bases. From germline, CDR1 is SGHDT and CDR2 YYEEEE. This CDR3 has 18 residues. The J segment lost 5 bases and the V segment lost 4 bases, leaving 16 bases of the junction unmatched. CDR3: CASSPALPLAGAEDTQYF. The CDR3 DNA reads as TGTGCCAGCAGCCCCGCACTCCCCCTAGCGGGGGCGGAAGATACGCAGTATTTT.

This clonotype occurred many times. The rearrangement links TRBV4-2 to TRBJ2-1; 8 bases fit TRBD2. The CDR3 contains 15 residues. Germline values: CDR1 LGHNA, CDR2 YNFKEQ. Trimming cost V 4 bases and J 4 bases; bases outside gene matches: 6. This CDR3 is CASSPTGGPYNEQFF. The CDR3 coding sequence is TGTGCCAGCAGCCCCACGGGGGGGCCATACAATGAGCAGTTCTTC.

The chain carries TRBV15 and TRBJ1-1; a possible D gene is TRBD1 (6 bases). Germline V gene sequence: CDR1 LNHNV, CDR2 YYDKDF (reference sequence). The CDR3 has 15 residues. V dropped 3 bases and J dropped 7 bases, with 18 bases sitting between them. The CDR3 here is CATSSRLPLQGEAFF. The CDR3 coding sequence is TGTGCCACCAGCAGCAGGTTGCCGTTACAGGGTGAAGCTTTCTTT.

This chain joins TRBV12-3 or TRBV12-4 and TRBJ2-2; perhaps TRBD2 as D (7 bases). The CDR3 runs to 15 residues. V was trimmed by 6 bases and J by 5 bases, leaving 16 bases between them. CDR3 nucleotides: TGTGCCAGCAGCCGCGGGGGCGATTTTACCGGGGAGCTGTTTTTT. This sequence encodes CASSRGGDFTGELFF.

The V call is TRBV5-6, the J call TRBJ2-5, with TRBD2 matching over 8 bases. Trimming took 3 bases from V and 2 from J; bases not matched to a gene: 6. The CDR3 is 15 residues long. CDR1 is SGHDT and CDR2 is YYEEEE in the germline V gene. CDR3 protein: CASSWGGGTQETQYF. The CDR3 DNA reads TGTGCCAGCAGCTGGGGCGGGGGGACACAAGAGACCCAGTACTTC.

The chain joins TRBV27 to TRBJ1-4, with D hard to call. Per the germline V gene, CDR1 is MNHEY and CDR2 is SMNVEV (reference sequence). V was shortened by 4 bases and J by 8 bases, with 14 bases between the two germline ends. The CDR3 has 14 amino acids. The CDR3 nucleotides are TGTGCCAGCAGTTATACACAGATGGGGGAAAAACTGTTTTTT. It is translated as CASSYTQMGEKLFF.